This T cell receptor (beta chain) was identified in a study of T cell repertoires in cytomegalovirus infection. One entry per CDR3 protein results from TCRdb running MiXCR on the reads. The table has about 350,000 distinct CDR3 sequences, about a third seen once; the top ten hold roughly 14%. This clonotype appeared a few times. The antigen is unknown. Germline V gene data show CDR1 as LNHDA and CDR2 as SQIVND (reference sequence). V lost 4 bases and J 2 bases, leaving 8 bases between the germline ends. The CDR3 sequence is 13 residues long. This TCR derives from a human donor in good health (CMV status not recorded). Some clones in this sample may be carry-over from other donors' samples. Sequencing was performed on cultured PBMCs, taken from culture after CMV antigen stimulation. The V and J genes are TRBV19 and TRBJ1-2, with D perhaps matching TRBD1 (6 bases). In DNA, the CDR3 is TGTGCCAGTAGTAGGGACAAAAACTATGGCTACACCTTC. The encoded protein is CASSRDKNYGYTF.